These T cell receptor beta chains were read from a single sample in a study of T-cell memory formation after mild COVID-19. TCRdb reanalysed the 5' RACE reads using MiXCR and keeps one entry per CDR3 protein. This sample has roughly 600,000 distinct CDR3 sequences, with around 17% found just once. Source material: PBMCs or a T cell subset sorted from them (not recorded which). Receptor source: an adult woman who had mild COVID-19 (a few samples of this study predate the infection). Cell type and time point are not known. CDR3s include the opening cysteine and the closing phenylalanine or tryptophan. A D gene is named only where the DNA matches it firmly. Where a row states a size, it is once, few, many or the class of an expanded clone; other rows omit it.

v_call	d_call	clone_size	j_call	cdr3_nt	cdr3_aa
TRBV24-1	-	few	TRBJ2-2	TGTGCCACCGAGTGGGGACTCACCGGGGAGCTGTTTTTT	CATEWGLTGELFF
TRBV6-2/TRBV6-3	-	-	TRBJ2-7	TGTGCCAGCAGTTTCCCACCCTACGAGCAGTACTTC	CASSFPPYEQYF
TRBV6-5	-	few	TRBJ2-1	TGTGCCAGCAGTGCCCTGGGAAGTGAGCAGTTCTTC	CASSALGSEQFF
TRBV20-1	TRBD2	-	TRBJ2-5	TGCAGTGCTAGCCGGGGGGGGGCAGAGACCCAGTACTTC	CSASRGGAETQYF
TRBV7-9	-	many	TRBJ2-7	TGTGCCAGCAGCTTATCGGACAACGCCTACGAGCAGTACTTC	CASSLSDNAYEQYF
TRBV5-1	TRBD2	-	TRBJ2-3	TGCGCCAGCAGCCCCCGGACTAGCAGCGATACGCAGTATTTT	CASSPRTSSDTQYF
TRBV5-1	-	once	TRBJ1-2	TGCGCCAGCAGCTTGGAGGAGGGTCTCCGTGGGGGCTACACCTTC	CASSLEEGLRGGYTF
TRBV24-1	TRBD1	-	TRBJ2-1	TGTGCCACAGGGGGCAACTACAATGAGCAGTTCTTC	CATGGNYNEQFF
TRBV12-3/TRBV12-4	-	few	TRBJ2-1	TGTGCCAGCAGTTTAATTAGCAAGTCCTACAATGAGCAGTTCTTC	CASSLISKSYNEQFF
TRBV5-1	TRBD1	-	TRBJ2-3	TGCGCCAGCGTCCCGGGACAGCGCACAGATACGCAGTATTTT	CASVPGQRTDTQYF
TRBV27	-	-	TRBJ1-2	TGTGCCAGCAGTTTATCGTCCTGGACAGCCCGGAGGACCTTC	CASSLSSWTARRTF
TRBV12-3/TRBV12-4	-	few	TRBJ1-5	TGTGCCAGCACGCGAGGGAGTGGCAATCAGCCCCAGCATTTT	CASTRGSGNQPQHF
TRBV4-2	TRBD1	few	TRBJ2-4	TGTGCCAGCAGCCAAGGGACAGGGGATAGCTGGGACATTCAGTACTTC	CASSQGTGDSWDIQYF
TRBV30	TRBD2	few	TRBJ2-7	TGTGCCTGGAGTTTATCTAGCGGGGACCTCTACGAGCAGTACTTC	CAWSLSSGDLYEQYF
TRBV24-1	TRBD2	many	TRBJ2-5	TGTGCCACCAGTGGCGGGCTAGCGGGAAACCAAGAGACCCAGTACTTC	CATSGGLAGNQETQYF
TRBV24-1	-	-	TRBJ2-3	TGTGCCACCAGTGCTTGGGGGGCCAACACAGATACGCAGTATTTT	CATSAWGANTDTQYF